A selection of T cell receptor beta chains follows, all from one sample in a study of metastatic and nonmetastatic thyroid tumors. TCRdb recomputed clones from the PCR reads via MiXCR. Of under 100,000 clones listed, 8% to 9.5% were seen once; the top ten hold roughly 10%. Sequenced sample: blood. These receptors all stem from a female donor with papillary thyroid cancer or a benign thyroid nodule (not recorded which). Some clones in this sample may be carry-over from other donors' samples. The CDR3 runs from the conserved cysteine through the conserved F or W. A D gene is named only where the DNA matches it firmly. Where a row states a size, it is once, few, many or the class of an expanded clone; other rows omit it.

>TRBD2|TRBJ2-1|TRBV10-3|many
TGTGCCATCAGCCCGACTAGCGGGGGGCGAGAGCAGTTCTTC
CAISPTSGGREQFF
>-|TRBJ1-2|TRBV14|many
TGTGCCAGCAGCCAAGATAGGAGGGTCGGCGGCTACACCTTC
CASSQDRRVGGYTF
>-|TRBJ1-2|TRBV10-1|many
TGCGCCAGCAGCCGGGAAACAGGTCATGGCTACACCTTC
CASSRETGHGYTF
>TRBD1|TRBJ1-2|TRBV6-1|many
TGTGCCAGCAGGGACCGGGGGGGGGGGACAGGTTATGGCTACACCTTC
CASRDRGGGTGYGYTF
>-|TRBJ1-1|TRBV7-8|many
TGTGCCAGCAGCCTTCCACAGACCATGAACACTGAAGCTTTCTTT
CASSLPQTMNTEAFF
>TRBD1|TRBJ1-3|TRBV10-1|many
TGCGCCAAATCAGCCGGGACAGGGCGAAGTTCTTTGAGCTCTGGAAACACCATATATTTT
CAKSAGTGRSSLSSGNTIYF
>TRBD2|TRBJ2-3|TRBV6-1|many
TGTGCCAGCAGCCCACTAGCGGGCCAGGCAGATACGCAGTATTTT
CASSPLAGQADTQYF
>-|TRBJ1-1|TRBV2|many
TGTGCCAGCAGTGAGATAGTGAACACTGAAGCTTTCTTT
CASSEIVNTEAFF
>TRBD1|TRBJ2-2|TRBV2|many
TGTGCCAGCATCGGGGGACAGGCGAACACCGGGGAGCTGTTTTTT
CASIGGQANTGELFF
>-|TRBJ1-1|TRBV5-1|few
TGCGCCAGCAGCTTAGGCAGTCACACTGAAGCCTTCTTT
CASSLGSHTEAFF
>TRBD2|TRBJ2-3|TRBV4-2|many
TGTGCCAGCAGCCCAACCTGGCGGGAGGGGAACAGCCTGACTCATACGCAGTATTTT
CASSPTWREGNSLTHTQYF
>-|TRBJ2-1|TRBV20-1|many
TGCAGTGCTATTCAGGGATCCAATGAGCAGTTCTTC
CSAIQGSNEQFF
>-|TRBJ2-7|TRBV20-1|few
TGCAGTGCTAGAGAACCCCCCGAGCAGTACTTC
CSAREPPEQYF
>-|TRBJ2-7|TRBV4-1|-
TGCGCCAGCAGCCACGGGCAGGGAACCTACGAGCAGTACTTC
CASSHGQGTYEQYF
>-|TRBJ2-3|TRBV12-3/TRBV12-4|many
TGTGCCAGCAGTCCCCGTTATGGAGATACGCAGTATTTT
CASSPRYGDTQYF